Listed below are T cell receptor beta chains from one sample, sequenced in a study of CD8 T cells in ankylosing spondylitis. One entry per CDR3 protein results from TCRdb running MiXCR on the 5' RACE reads. The sample contains fewer than 550,000 distinct CDR3 sequences, roughly 5.2% of which appear only once. Sequencing used blood, either unsorted or a sorted T cell fraction (not recorded which). These receptors were obtained from a male donor with ankylosing spondylitis. Both conserved end residues are part of each CDR3. Each record gives: V gene, CDR3 length, J gene, CDR3 protein.

>TRBV28|14|TRBJ2-7
CASHQVHSSYEQYF
>TRBV6-1|13|TRBJ2-1
CASRGSGRHEQFF
>TRBV27|13|TRBJ2-1
CASRLKRYNEQFF
>TRBV25-1|14|TRBJ1-6
CASSEWGRASPLHF
>TRBV4-3|15|TRBJ2-7
CASSQGGPGVYEQYF
>TRBV7-8|14|TRBJ2-2
CASTPPTNTGELFF
>TRBV5-1|17|TRBJ2-1
CASSLRPGYPQRNEQFF
>TRBV12-3/TRBV12-4|15|TRBJ1-1
CASSYRGIPNTEAFF
>TRBV27|14|TRBJ2-7
CASSLRGQIYEQYF
>TRBV4-2|18|TRBJ2-2
CASSQEGLAGANTGELFF
>TRBV21-1|14|TRBJ2-1
CASSDRVPRGEQFF
>TRBV4-3|17|TRBJ2-1
CASSQDRTSPVYNEQFF
>TRBV10-2|12|TRBJ2-1
CASRAGVGEQFF
>TRBV20-1|13|TRBJ1-6
CSARPVYNSPLHF
>TRBV3-1|13|TRBJ1-2
CASSQSYTTGYTF
>TRBV14|12|TRBJ1-2
CASSPGTYGYTF
>TRBV25-1|19|TRBJ2-2
CASSDPRTGLLRNTGELFF
>TRBV14|15|TRBJ2-1
CASSQWGKSYNEQFF
>TRBV20-1|15|TRBJ2-2
CSARDASSDTGELFF
>TRBV7-2|14|TRBJ1-1
CASSSTTYADQAFF
>TRBV7-9|13|TRBJ2-7
CASSLSGIYEQYF
>TRBV13|24|TRBJ2-4
CASSLGGWGPRTGFLNLVKNIQYF
>TRBV18|17|TRBJ2-7
CASSLSYAGQGSDEQYF
>TRBV7-8|17|TRBJ2-2
CASSYYLGTGESGELFF
>TRBV5-5|16|TRBJ2-2
CASSLVGGAGTGELFF
>TRBV20-1|14|TRBJ2-1
CSARDWASGGKQFF
>TRBV12-3/TRBV12-4|14|TRBJ1-3
CASSPQGSGNTIYF
>TRBV28|17|TRBJ2-6
CASRNGQGGSGTNVLTF
>TRBV12-3/TRBV12-4|15|TRBJ2-1
CASSRLAGTHNEQFF